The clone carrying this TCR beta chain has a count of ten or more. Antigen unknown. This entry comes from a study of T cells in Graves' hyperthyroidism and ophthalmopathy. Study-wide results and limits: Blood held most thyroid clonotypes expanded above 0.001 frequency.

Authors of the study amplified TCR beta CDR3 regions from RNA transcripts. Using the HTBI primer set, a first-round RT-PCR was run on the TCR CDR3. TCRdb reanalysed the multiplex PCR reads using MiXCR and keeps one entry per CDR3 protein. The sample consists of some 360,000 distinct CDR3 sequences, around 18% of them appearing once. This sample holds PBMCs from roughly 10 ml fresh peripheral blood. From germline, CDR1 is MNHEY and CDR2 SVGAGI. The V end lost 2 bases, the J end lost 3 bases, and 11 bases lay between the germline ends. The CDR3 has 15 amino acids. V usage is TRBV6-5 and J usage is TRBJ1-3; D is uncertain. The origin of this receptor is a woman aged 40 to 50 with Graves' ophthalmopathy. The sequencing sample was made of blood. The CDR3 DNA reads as TGTGCCAGCAGTTACGAGGGAATTAATGGAAACACCATATATTTT. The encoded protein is CASSYEGINGNTIYF.